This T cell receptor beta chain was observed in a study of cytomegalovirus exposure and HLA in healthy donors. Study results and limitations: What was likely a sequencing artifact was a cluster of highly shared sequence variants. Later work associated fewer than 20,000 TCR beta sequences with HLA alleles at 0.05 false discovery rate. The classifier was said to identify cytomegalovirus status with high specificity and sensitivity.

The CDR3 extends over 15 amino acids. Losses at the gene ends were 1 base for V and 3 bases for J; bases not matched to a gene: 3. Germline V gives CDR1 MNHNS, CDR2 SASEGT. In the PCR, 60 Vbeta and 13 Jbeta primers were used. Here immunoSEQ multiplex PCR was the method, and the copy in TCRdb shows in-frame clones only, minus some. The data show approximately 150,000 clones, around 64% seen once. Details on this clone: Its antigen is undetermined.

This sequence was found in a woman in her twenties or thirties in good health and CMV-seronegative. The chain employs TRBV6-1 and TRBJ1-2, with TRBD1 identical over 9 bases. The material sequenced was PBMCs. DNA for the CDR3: TGTGCCAGCAGTGAAGTGGGGACAGGGCACTATGGCTACACCTTC. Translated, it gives CASSEVGTGHYGYTF.